A selection of T cell receptor beta chains follows, all from one sample in a study of shared clonotypes between healthy human individuals. Sequencing was performed with immunoSEQ multiplex PCR; in TCRdb, only in-frame clones are kept and a portion is missing. This table holds 1.5 million to 2.5 million clones, around 96% found once. Sample: naive CD8+ T cells sorted from blood. These TCRs come from a man aged 18 to 29 in good health. Each CDR3 is given with its conserved first and last residue. The D gene is left open where the match is weak. The size entry is marked missing in some rows and otherwise reads once, few, many or a size class.

abundance: NA; v_gene: TRBV9; d_gene: TRBD1; j_gene: TRBJ1-1; CDR3aa: CASSSGTGGMNTEAFF; CDR3nt: TGTGCCAGCAGCTCAGGGACAGGGGGGATGAACACTGAAGCTTTCTTT
abundance: NA; v_gene: TRBV11-2; d_gene: NA; j_gene: TRBJ2-3; CDR3aa: CATLAGTQYF; CDR3nt: TGTGCCACTCTCGCCGGTACGCAGTATTTT
abundance: once; v_gene: TRBV7-2; d_gene: TRBD2; j_gene: TRBJ2-1; CDR3aa: CASSLAPGLAGSSYNEQFF; CDR3nt: TGTGCCAGCAGCTTAGCTCCTGGACTAGCGGGGAGCTCCTACAATGAGCAGTTCTTC
abundance: NA; v_gene: TRBV6-6; d_gene: NA; j_gene: TRBJ2-7; CDR3aa: CASSRVESYEQYF; CDR3nt: TGTGCCAGCAGTAGGGTAGAGTCCTACGAGCAGTACTTC
abundance: NA; v_gene: TRBV4-1; d_gene: TRBD1; j_gene: TRBJ2-7; CDR3aa: CASSHRGTGGNYEQYF; CDR3nt: TGCGCCAGCAGCCACCGAGGGACAGGGGGTAACTACGAGCAGTACTTC
abundance: NA; v_gene: TRBV5-1; d_gene: TRBD1; j_gene: TRBJ2-7; CDR3aa: CASSLGQGIFYEQYF; CDR3nt: TGCGCCAGCAGCCTGGGACAGGGAATTTTCTACGAGCAGTACTTC
abundance: NA; v_gene: TRBV7-9; d_gene: NA; j_gene: TRBJ2-2; CDR3aa: CASSFSEGTGELFF; CDR3nt: TGTGCCAGCAGCTTTTCAGAGGGGACCGGGGAGCTGTTTTTT
abundance: NA; v_gene: TRBV27; d_gene: NA; j_gene: TRBJ2-1; CDR3aa: CASSLFWGPYNEQFF; CDR3nt: TGTGCCAGCAGTTTATTTTGGGGGCCGTACAATGAGCAGTTCTTC
abundance: NA; v_gene: TRBV18; d_gene: NA; j_gene: TRBJ1-4; CDR3aa: CASSPGNEKLFF; CDR3nt: TGTGCCAGCTCACCAGGGAATGAAAAACTGTTTTTT
abundance: NA; v_gene: TRBV27; d_gene: NA; j_gene: TRBJ2-3; CDR3aa: CASSPSREGRTDTQYF; CDR3nt: TGTGCCAGCAGTCCTTCCCGAGAGGGGCGCACAGATACGCAGTATTTT
abundance: NA; v_gene: TRBV11-2; d_gene: NA; j_gene: TRBJ2-7; CDR3aa: CASSLDRGTSNSYEQYF; CDR3nt: TGTGCCAGCAGCTTAGATAGGGGGACATCAAACTCCTACGAGCAGTACTTC
abundance: NA; v_gene: TRBV4-3; d_gene: NA; j_gene: TRBJ2-3; CDR3aa: CASSQEAVGDTQYF; CDR3nt: TGCGCCAGCAGCCAAGAAGCCGTAGGGGATACGCAGTATTTT
abundance: once; v_gene: TRBV28; d_gene: NA; j_gene: TRBJ1-2; CDR3aa: CASSFRGTTNYGYTF; CDR3nt: TGTGCCAGCAGCTTCCGGGGGACAACTAACTATGGCTACACCTTC
abundance: NA; v_gene: TRBV27; d_gene: TRBD1; j_gene: TRBJ1-6; CDR3aa: CASSTGQGHIEPLHF; CDR3nt: TGTGCCAGCAGTACAGGACAGGGACATATAGAACCCCTCCACTTT
abundance: NA; v_gene: TRBV5-6; d_gene: NA; j_gene: TRBJ1-2; CDR3aa: CASRVYGYYGYTF; CDR3nt: TGTGCCAGCCGCGTTTATGGGTACTATGGCTACACCTTC
abundance: NA; v_gene: TRBV5-4; d_gene: NA; j_gene: TRBJ2-2; CDR3aa: CASSPQTGELFF; CDR3nt: TGTGCCAGCAGCCCCCAAACCGGGGAGCTGTTTTTT
abundance: NA; v_gene: TRBV19; d_gene: TRBD2; j_gene: TRBJ2-7; CDR3aa: CASSSGGGELSYEQYF; CDR3nt: TGTGCCAGTAGTTCGGGGGGAGGGGAGCTCTCCTACGAGCAGTACTTC
abundance: NA; v_gene: TRBV11-3; d_gene: TRBD2; j_gene: TRBJ2-1; CDR3aa: CASSSGLAGGLRNEQFF; CDR3nt: TGTGCCAGCAGCTCCGGACTAGCGGGGGGGCTCCGGAATGAGCAGTTCTTC
abundance: NA; v_gene: TRBV19; d_gene: TRBD2; j_gene: TRBJ2-1; CDR3aa: CASSIGTSGGRYNEQFF; CDR3nt: TGTGCCAGTAGTATAGGGACTAGCGGGGGGCGTTACAATGAGCAGTTCTTC
abundance: NA; v_gene: TRBV28; d_gene: NA; j_gene: TRBJ2-7; CDR3aa: CASSLEGSSYEQYF; CDR3nt: TGTGCCAGCAGTTTGGAGGGGAGCTCCTACGAGCAGTACTTC
abundance: NA; v_gene: TRBV27; d_gene: NA; j_gene: TRBJ1-1; CDR3aa: CASSPGTPRRGAFF; CDR3nt: TGTGCCAGCAGCCCTGGGACACCGCGAAGAGGAGCTTTCTTT
abundance: once; v_gene: TRBV6-6; d_gene: NA; j_gene: TRBJ2-1; CDR3aa: CASSYGGPDYNEQFF; CDR3nt: TGTGCCAGCAGTTACGGAGGTCCGGACTACAATGAGCAGTTCTTC
abundance: NA; v_gene: TRBV11-2; d_gene: NA; j_gene: TRBJ2-7; CDR3aa: CASSRGNEQYF; CDR3nt: TGTGCCAGCAGCCGCGGAAACGAGCAGTACTTC
abundance: NA; v_gene: TRBV6-5; d_gene: TRBD2; j_gene: TRBJ2-5; CDR3aa: CASRMGGGKETQYF; CDR3nt: TGTGCCAGCAGAATGGGGGGGGGAAAAGAGACCCAGTACTTC
abundance: NA; v_gene: TRBV30; d_gene: NA; j_gene: TRBJ2-1; CDR3aa: CAWDMGTEQFF; CDR3nt: TGTGCCTGGGATATGGGGACTGAGCAGTTCTTC
abundance: NA; v_gene: TRBV4-3; d_gene: NA; j_gene: TRBJ2-2; CDR3aa: CASSQDWPSLANTGELFF; CDR3nt: TGCGCCAGCAGCCAAGATTGGCCTAGCCTCGCGAACACCGGGGAGCTGTTTTTT
abundance: NA; v_gene: TRBV7-9; d_gene: NA; j_gene: TRBJ2-2; CDR3aa: CASSLPTHTGELFF; CDR3nt: TGTGCCAGCAGCTTGCCGACTCACACCGGGGAGCTGTTTTTT
abundance: NA; v_gene: TRBV5-4; d_gene: NA; j_gene: TRBJ2-1; CDR3aa: CASSLGLSGSYNEQFF; CDR3nt: TGTGCCAGCAGCTTGGGATTATCGGGATCCTACAATGAGCAGTTCTTC
abundance: once; v_gene: TRBV4-1; d_gene: NA; j_gene: TRBJ2-2; CDR3aa: CASSRGNTGELFF; CDR3nt: TGCGCCAGCAGCAGGGGAAACACCGGGGAGCTGTTTTTT
abundance: NA; v_gene: TRBV6-6; d_gene: NA; j_gene: TRBJ2-3; CDR3aa: CASTLGDTQYF; CDR3nt: TGTGCCAGCACCTTAGGGGATACGCAGTATTTT
abundance: once; v_gene: TRBV7-6; d_gene: NA; j_gene: TRBJ1-1; CDR3aa: CASSLAVEVGNTEAFF; CDR3nt: TGTGCCAGCAGCTTAGCCGTCGAGGTTGGGAACACTGAAGCTTTCTTT
abundance: NA; v_gene: TRBV28; d_gene: TRBD1; j_gene: TRBJ1-6; CDR3aa: CASSPRDRGNPLLHSPLHF; CDR3nt: TGTGCCAGCAGTCCCCGGGACAGGGGAAATCCCTTGCTCCATTCACCCCTCCACTTT
abundance: once; v_gene: TRBV5-8; d_gene: TRBD1; j_gene: TRBJ2-7; CDR3aa: CASSSFGTVIYEQYF; CDR3nt: TGTGCCAGCAGCTCGTTCGGGACAGTCATCTACGAGCAGTACTTC
abundance: NA; v_gene: TRBV27; d_gene: NA; j_gene: TRBJ2-7; CDR3aa: CASRVLGTSYEQYF; CDR3nt: TGTGCCAGCAGAGTACTAGGGACTTCCTACGAGCAGTACTTC
abundance: NA; v_gene: TRBV2; d_gene: NA; j_gene: TRBJ2-7; CDR3aa: CASSALGWGNEQYF; CDR3nt: TGTGCCAGCTCCGCGCTAGGATGGGGAAACGAGCAGTACTTC
abundance: NA; v_gene: TRBV9; d_gene: NA; j_gene: TRBJ1-1; CDR3aa: CASSVDPSREGGINTEAFF; CDR3nt: TGTGCCAGCAGCGTTGATCCCAGCAGGGAGGGAGGCATAAACACTGAAGCTTTCTTT
abundance: NA; v_gene: TRBV7-9; d_gene: NA; j_gene: TRBJ1-1; CDR3aa: CASSLVGGNTEAFF; CDR3nt: TGTGCCAGCAGCTTAGTTGGCGGGAACACTGAAGCTTTCTTT
abundance: NA; v_gene: TRBV15; d_gene: NA; j_gene: TRBJ2-3; CDR3aa: CATSRETSFLTVTDTQYF; CDR3nt: TGTGCCACCAGCAGAGAAACGTCTTTCCTTACCGTCACAGATACGCAGTATTTT
abundance: NA; v_gene: TRBV27; d_gene: NA; j_gene: TRBJ2-7; CDR3aa: CASSFGGALPYEQYF; CDR3nt: TGTGCCAGCAGTTTTGGGGGCGCCCTTCCCTACGAGCAGTACTTC
abundance: once; v_gene: TRBV27; d_gene: TRBD2; j_gene: TRBJ2-2; CDR3aa: CASSPTSGYTGELFF; CDR3nt: TGTGCCAGCAGTCCGACTAGCGGTTACACCGGGGAGCTGTTTTTT
abundance: NA; v_gene: TRBV27; d_gene: NA; j_gene: TRBJ2-7; CDR3aa: CASSPSRDLFSSYEQYF; CDR3nt: TGTGCCAGCAGTCCGTCCCGGGACTTATTTAGCTCCTACGAGCAGTACTTC
abundance: NA; v_gene: TRBV28; d_gene: NA; j_gene: TRBJ2-3; CDR3aa: CATFDVRPDTQYF; CDR3nt: TGTGCCACCTTCGACGTGCGGCCAGATACGCAGTATTTT
abundance: NA; v_gene: TRBV6-1; d_gene: TRBD1; j_gene: TRBJ2-7; CDR3aa: CASSGWDSGYEQYF; CDR3nt: TGTGCCAGCAGTGGCTGGGACAGTGGGTACGAGCAGTACTTC
abundance: NA; v_gene: TRBV4-1; d_gene: NA; j_gene: TRBJ2-2; CDR3aa: CASSQESSSGELFF; CDR3nt: TGCGCCAGCAGCCAAGAGTCTAGTTCCGGGGAGCTGTTTTTT
abundance: few; v_gene: TRBV29-1; d_gene: NA; j_gene: TRBJ1-2; CDR3aa: CSVLRGGAGGYTF; CDR3nt: TGCAGCGTTCTACGGGGAGGGGCTGGTGGCTACACCTTC
abundance: NA; v_gene: TRBV29-1; d_gene: TRBD2; j_gene: TRBJ2-1; CDR3aa: CSVEDIGATSGSVYNEQFF; CDR3nt: TGCAGCGTTGAAGATATCGGCGCGACTAGCGGGAGCGTCTACAATGAGCAGTTCTTC
abundance: NA; v_gene: TRBV19; d_gene: NA; j_gene: TRBJ2-5; CDR3aa: CASRYQRETQYF; CDR3nt: TGTGCCAGTAGGTACCAACGAGAGACCCAGTACTTC
abundance: NA; v_gene: TRBV9; d_gene: NA; j_gene: TRBJ2-5; CDR3aa: CASSVGTTETQYF; CDR3nt: TGTGCCAGCAGCGTAGGGACAACCGAGACCCAGTACTTC
abundance: once; v_gene: TRBV4-1; d_gene: NA; j_gene: TRBJ1-1; CDR3aa: CASSQETGFTEAFF; CDR3nt: TGCGCCAGCAGCCAAGAGACAGGATTCACTGAAGCTTTCTTT
abundance: NA; v_gene: TRBV27; d_gene: TRBD2; j_gene: TRBJ2-5; CDR3aa: CASSPRTSGVEETQYF; CDR3nt: TGTGCCAGCAGTCCCCGGACTAGCGGGGTGGAAGAGACCCAGTACTTC
abundance: NA; v_gene: TRBV5-1; d_gene: NA; j_gene: TRBJ2-1; CDR3aa: CASSQDRNNEQFF; CDR3nt: TGCGCCAGCAGCCAGGACAGAAACAATGAGCAGTTCTTC
abundance: NA; v_gene: TRBV7-2; d_gene: TRBD2; j_gene: TRBJ2-1; CDR3aa: CASSFLAVYNEQFF; CDR3nt: TGTGCCAGCAGCTTCCTAGCGGTCTACAATGAGCAGTTCTTC